This T cell receptor beta chain stems from a study of OX40 agonist ivuxolimab in advanced cancers. Study summary: Every 2 weeks, patients got intravenous ivuxolimab at one of six dose levels (0.01-10 mg/kg). Each dose-escalation patient presented with hepatocellular carcinoma, melanoma, renal cell or head and neck cancer. Findings and caveats of the study: Averaging showed that CD8+ T cells had more expanded clones than CD4+ did.

The method was immunoSEQ multiplex PCR; TCRdb's version includes in-frame clones alone and lacks a portion of them. The sample includes under 80,000 clones, around 88% of them seen just once. V lost 3 bases, J lost 2 bases, and 13 bases lay in between. Germline values: CDR1 LNHDA, CDR2 SQIVND (reference sequence). The CDR3 sequence is 15 residues long. This clone has just one count. Its antigen is undetermined. The source was CD4+ or CD8+ T cells sorted from blood, collected in a trial of the OX40 agonist ivuxolimab. This clonotype was obtained from an adult with an advanced solid tumor such as melanoma, head and neck, liver or kidney cancer. V usage is TRBV19 and J usage is TRBJ2-5, with a tentative D call TRBD2 (5 bases). CDR3 in amino acids: CASSIPLATQETQYF. Here the CDR3 DNA reads TGTGCCAGTAGTATCCCTCTAGCTACACAAGAGACCCAGTACTTC.